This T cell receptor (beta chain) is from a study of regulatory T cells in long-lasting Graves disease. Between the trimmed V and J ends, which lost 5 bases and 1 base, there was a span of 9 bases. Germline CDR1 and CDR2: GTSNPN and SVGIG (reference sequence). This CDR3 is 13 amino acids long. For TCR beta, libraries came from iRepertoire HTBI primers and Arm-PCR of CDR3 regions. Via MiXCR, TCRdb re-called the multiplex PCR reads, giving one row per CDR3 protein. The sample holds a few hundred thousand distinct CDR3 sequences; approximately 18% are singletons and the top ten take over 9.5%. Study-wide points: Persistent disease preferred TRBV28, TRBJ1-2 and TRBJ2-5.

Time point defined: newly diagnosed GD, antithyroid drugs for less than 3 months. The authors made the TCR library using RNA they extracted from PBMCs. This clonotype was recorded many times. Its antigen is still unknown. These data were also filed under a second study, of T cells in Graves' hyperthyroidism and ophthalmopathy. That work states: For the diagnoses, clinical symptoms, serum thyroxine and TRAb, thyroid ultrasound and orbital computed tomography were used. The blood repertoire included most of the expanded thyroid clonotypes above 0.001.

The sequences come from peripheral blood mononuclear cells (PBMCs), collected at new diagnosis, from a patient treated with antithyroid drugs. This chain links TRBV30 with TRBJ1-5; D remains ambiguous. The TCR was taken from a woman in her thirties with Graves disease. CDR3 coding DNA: TGTGCCTGGGAGCCGGGGAGCAATCAGCCCCAGCATTTT. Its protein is CAWEPGSNQPQHF.